The clone carrying this TCR beta chain was counted ten times or more. Its antigen is unknown. TCRdb re-called the 5' RACE reads through MiXCR, storing one row per CDR3 protein. The data show around 500,000 distinct CDR3 sequences, 12% to 15% seen once. The junction had 2 bases not matched to a gene; V was cut back by 1 base and J by 4 bases. CDR3 length equals 16 residues. The entry originates in a study of identical twins. Findings and limits, study-wide: The abundant beta clonotypes from cord blood had fewer insertions, and memory repertoires had none of this.

The sample was also reused in another study, on yellow fever vaccine responses in identical twins.

The receptor's source is a young woman in good health. The chain combines TRBV12-3 or TRBV12-4 with TRBJ1-3, with 12 positions matching TRBD1. The sample consisted of CD4+ T cells sorted from blood. Here the CDR3 DNA reads TGTGCCAGCAGTTTAGAGGGACAGGGGGCCGGAAACACCATATATTTT. This translates into CASSLEGQGAGNTIYF.